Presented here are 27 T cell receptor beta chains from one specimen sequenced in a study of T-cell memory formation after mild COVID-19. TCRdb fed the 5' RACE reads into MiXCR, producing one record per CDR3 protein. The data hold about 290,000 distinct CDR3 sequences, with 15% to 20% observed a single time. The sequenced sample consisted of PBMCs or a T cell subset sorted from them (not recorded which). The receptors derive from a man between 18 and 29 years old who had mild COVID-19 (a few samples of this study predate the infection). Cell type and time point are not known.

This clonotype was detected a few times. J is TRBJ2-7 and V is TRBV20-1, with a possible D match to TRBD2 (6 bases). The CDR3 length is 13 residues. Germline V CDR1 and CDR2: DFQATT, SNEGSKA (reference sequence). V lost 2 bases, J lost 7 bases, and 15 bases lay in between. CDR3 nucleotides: TGCAGTGCTAGAAGGGACTGGGGTGTTGAGCAGTACTTC. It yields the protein CSARRDWGVEQYF.

CDR3 sequence reads: CASSQELATHEQYF. CDR3 sequence (DNA): TGCGCCAGCAGCCAAGAACTAGCTACCCACGAGCAGTACTTC. The rearrangement uses TRBV4-3 and TRBJ2-7, with a possible D match to TRBD2 (6 bases). The V end lost 0 bases, the J end lost 5 bases, and 11 bases lay between the germline ends. This CDR3 region has 14 residues. In germline, CDR1 is LGHNA, CDR2 YSLEER.

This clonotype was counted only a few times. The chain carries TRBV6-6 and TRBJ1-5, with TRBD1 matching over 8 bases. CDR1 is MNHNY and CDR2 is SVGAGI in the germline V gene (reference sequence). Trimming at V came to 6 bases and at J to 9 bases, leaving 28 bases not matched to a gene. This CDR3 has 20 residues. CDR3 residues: CASSLVYGTGGGGYNGPQHF. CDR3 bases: TGTGCCAGCAGCCTCGTCTACGGAACAGGGGGAGGCGGCTATAATGGGCCCCAGCATTTT.

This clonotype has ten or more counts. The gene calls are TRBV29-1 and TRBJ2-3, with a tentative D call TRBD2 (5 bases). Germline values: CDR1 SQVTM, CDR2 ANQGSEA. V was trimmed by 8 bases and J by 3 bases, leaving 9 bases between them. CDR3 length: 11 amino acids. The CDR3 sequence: CSLSGTDTQYF. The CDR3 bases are TGCAGCCTCTCGGGGACAGATACGCAGTATTTT.

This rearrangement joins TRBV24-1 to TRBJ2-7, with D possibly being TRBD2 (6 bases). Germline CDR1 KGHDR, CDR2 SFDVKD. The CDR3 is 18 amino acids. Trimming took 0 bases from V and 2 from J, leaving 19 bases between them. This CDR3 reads CATSDLGPSWGGTYEQYF. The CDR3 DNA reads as TGTGCCACCAGTGATTTGGGCCCCTCGTGGGGAGGAACCTACGAGCAGTACTTC.

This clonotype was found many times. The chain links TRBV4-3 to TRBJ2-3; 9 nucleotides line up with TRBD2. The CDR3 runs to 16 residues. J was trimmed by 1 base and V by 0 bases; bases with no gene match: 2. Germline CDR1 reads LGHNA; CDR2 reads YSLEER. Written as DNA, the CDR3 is TGCGCCAGCAGCCAAGATCCTAGCGGGGGCACAGATACGCAGTATTTT. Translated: CASSQDPSGGTDTQYF.

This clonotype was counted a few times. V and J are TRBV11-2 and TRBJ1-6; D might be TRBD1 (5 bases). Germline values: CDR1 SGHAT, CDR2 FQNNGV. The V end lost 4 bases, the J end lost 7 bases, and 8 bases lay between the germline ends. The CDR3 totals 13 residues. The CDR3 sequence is CASSWGANSPLHF. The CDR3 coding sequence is TGTGCCAGCAGCTGGGGCGCCAATTCACCCCTCCACTTT.

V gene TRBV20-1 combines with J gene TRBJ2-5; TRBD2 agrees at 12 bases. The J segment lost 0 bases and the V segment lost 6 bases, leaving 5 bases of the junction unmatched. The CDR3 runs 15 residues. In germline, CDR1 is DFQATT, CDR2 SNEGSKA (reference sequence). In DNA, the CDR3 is TGCAGTGCGAAACTAGCGGGGGGTTACCAAGAGACCCAGTACTTC. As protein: CSAKLAGGYQETQYF.

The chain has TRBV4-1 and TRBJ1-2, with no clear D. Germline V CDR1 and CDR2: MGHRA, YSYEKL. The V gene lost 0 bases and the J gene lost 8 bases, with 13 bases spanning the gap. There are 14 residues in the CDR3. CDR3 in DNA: TGCGCCAGCAGCCAAGATTTGGGTCTAGGCGGCTACACCTTC. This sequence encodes CASSQDLGLGGYTF.

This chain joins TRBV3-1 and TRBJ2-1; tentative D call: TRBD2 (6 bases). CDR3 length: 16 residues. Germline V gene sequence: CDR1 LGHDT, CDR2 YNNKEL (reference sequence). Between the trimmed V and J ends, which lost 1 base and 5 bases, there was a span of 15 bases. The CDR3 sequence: CASSQARGGAHNEQFF. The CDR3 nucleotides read TGTGCCAGCAGCCAAGCAAGGGGAGGTGCCCACAATGAGCAGTTCTTC.

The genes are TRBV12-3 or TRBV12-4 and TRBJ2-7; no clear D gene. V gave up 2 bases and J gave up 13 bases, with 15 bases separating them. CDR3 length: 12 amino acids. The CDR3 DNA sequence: TGTGCCAGCAGTTTAAGCTCCCACCATCTATACGTC. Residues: CASSLSSHHLYV.

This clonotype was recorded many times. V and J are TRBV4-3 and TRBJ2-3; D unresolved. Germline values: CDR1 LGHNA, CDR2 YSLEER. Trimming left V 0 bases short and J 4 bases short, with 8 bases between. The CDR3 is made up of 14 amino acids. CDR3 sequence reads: CASSQDRLADTQYF. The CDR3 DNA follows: TGCGCCAGCAGCCAAGATAGGCTCGCAGATACGCAGTATTTT.

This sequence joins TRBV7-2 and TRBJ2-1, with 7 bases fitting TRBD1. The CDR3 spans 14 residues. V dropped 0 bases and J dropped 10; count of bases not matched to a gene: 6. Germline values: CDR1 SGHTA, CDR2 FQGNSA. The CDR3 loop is CASSLATGTVEQFF. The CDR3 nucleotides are TGTGCCAGCAGCTTAGCGACCGGGACAGTCGAGCAGTTCTTC.

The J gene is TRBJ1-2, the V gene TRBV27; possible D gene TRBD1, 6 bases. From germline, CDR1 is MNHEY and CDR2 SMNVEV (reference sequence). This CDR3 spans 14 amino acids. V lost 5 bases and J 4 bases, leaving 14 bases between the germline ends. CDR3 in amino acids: CASSPPGGVYGYTF. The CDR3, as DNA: TGTGCCAGCAGTCCCCCTGGGGGCGTCTATGGCTACACCTTC.

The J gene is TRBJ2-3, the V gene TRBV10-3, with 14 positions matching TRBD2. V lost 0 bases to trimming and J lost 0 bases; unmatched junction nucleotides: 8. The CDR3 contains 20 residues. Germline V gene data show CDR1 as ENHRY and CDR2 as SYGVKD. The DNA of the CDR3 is TGTGCCATCAGTGAGTCGTTCGGGACTAGCGGGGGAACTAGCACAGATACGCAGTATTTT. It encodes CAISESFGTSGGTSTDTQYF.

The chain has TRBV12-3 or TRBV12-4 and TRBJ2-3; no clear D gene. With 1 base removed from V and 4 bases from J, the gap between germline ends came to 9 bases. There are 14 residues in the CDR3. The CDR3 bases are TGTGCCAGCAGTTTAGTGGGGAAGGCAGATACGCAGTATTTT. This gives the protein CASSLVGKADTQYF.

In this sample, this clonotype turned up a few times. In nucleotides, the CDR3 is TGCGCCAGCAGCCACGGTTCCGGATCTCCCCAGCATTTT. It translates to CASSHGSGSPQHF. V usage is TRBV4-1 and J usage is TRBJ1-5; D call uncertain. Trimming took 3 bases from V and 10 from J, leaving 13 bases between them. This CDR3 is built from 13 residues. Germline loops: CDR1 MGHRA, CDR2 YSYEKL.

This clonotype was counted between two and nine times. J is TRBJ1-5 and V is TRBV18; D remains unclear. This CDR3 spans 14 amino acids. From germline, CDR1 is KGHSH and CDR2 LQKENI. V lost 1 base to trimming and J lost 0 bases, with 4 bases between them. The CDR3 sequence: CASSPLASNQPQHF. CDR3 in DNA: TGTGCCAGCTCACCACTTGCTAGCAATCAGCCCCAGCATTTT.

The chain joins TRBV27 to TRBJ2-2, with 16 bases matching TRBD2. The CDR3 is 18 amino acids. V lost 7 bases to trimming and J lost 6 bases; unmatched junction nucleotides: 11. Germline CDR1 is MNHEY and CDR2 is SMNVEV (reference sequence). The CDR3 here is CASKGAPGLAGGPGELFF. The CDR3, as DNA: TGTGCCAGCAAAGGAGCCCCGGGACTAGCGGGGGGGCCCGGGGAGCTGTTTTTT.

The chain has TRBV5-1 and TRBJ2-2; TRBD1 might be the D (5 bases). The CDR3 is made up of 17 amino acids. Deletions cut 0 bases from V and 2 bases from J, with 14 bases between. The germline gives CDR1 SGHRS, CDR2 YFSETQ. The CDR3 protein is CASSLGGKTENTGELFF. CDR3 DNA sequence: TGCGCCAGCAGCTTGGGGGGCAAGACAGAAAACACCGGGGAGCTGTTTTTT.

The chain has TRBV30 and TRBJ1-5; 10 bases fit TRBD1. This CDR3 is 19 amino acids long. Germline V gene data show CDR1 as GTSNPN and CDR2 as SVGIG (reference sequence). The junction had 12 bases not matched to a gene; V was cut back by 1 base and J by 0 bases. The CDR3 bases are TGTGCCTGGAGTGGATTCACGGGACAGGGGACTTATAGCAATCAGCCCCAGCATTTT. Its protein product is CAWSGFTGQGTYSNQPQHF.

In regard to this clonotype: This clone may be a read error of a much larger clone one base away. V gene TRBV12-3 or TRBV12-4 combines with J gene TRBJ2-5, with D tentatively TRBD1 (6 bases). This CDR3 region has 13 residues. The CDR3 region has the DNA TGTGACAGCACCCCGACAGCCGCAGGGGCCCAGTACTTC. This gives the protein CDSTPTAAGAQYF.

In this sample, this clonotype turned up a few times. The CDR3: CAITARGGINEQYF. The CDR3 DNA reads as TGTGCCATCACCGCTCGCGGGGGGATCAACGAGCAGTACTTC. This sequence joins TRBV10-3 and TRBJ2-7; 8 bases are shared with TRBD2. Trimming cost V 7 bases and J 5 bases; bases outside gene matches: 10. Germline V gene data show CDR1 as ENHRY and CDR2 as SYGVKD. This CDR3 has 14 residues.

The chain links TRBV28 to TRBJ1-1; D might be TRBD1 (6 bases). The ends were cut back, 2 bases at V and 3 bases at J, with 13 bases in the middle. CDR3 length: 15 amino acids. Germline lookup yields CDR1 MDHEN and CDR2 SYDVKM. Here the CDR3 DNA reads TGTGCCAGCAGTTTAGGGGGGGCGCTGGACACTGAAGCTTTCTTT. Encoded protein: CASSLGGALDTEAFF.

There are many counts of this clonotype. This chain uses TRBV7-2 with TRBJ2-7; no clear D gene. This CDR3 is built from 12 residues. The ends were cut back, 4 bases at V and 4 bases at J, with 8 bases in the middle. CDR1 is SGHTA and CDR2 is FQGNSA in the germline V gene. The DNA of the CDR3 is TGTGCCAGCAGCTCCAGTCATTACGAGCAGTACTTC. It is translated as CASSSSHYEQYF.

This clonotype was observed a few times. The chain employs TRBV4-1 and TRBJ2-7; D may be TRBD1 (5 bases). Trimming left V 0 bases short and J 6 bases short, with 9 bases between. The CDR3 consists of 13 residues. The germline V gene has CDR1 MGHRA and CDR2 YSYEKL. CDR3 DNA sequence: TGCGCCAGCAGCCAAGATAGTAGGGGCGAGCAGTACTTC. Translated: CASSQDSRGEQYF.

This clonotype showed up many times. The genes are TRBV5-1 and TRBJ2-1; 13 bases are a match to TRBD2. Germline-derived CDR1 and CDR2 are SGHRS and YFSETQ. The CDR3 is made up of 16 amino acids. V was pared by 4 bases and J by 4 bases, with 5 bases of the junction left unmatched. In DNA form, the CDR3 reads TGCGCCAGCAGCCCTTCGGGACTAGCGGGGTACAATGAGCAGTTCTTC. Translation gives CASSPSGLAGYNEQFF.